This passage covers 20 T cell receptor beta chains from one sample sequenced in a study of shared clonotypes between healthy human individuals. Method: immunoSEQ multiplex PCR; TCRdb's copy keeps in-frame clones and lacks some. This table holds 1,500,000 or so clones, 98% to 99% found once. The sequencing sample was made of naive CD4+ T cells sorted from blood. Subset denoted: CD45RA+ positively selected. All receptors come from a man younger than 45 in good health.

V usage is TRBV7-6 and J usage is TRBJ2-1; 7 nucleotides line up with TRBD2. The CDR3 is 15 residues long. CDR1 and CDR2 from the germline V gene are SGHVS and FNYEAQ. The ends lost 4 bases at V and 4 bases at J; junction bases unmatched: 7. CDR3 sequence: CASSYTSVNYNEQFF. The CDR3 DNA sequence: TGTGCCAGCAGCTACACTAGCGTAAATTACAATGAGCAGTTCTTC.

The CDR3: CASSDALLRYTEAFF. The CDR3 nucleotides are TGTGCCAGCAGTGACGCCCTGCTGAGATACACTGAAGCTTTCTTT. This chain links TRBV2 with TRBJ1-1; D remains ambiguous. The germline V gene encodes CDR1 SNHLY and CDR2 FYNNEI. The CDR3 contains 15 residues. Between the trimmed V and J ends, which lost 3 bases and 3 bases, there was a span of 14 bases.

This clone came up once. The J gene is TRBJ2-7, the V gene TRBV18, with TRBD2 identical over 7 bases. The J segment lost 1 base and the V segment lost 1 base, leaving 4 bases of the junction unmatched. This CDR3 is built from 15 residues. Looked up from germline, CDR1 is KGHSH and CDR2 is LQKENI. CDR3 residues: CASSPRGGLSYEQYF. CDR3 nucleotides: TGTGCCAGCTCACCACGGGGGGGTCTGTCCTACGAGCAGTACTTC.

The CDR3 nucleotides read TGCGCCAGCAGCCGCCACCTTGGGGCGGCAGGACTCGAGGGAGTCTACGAGCAGTACTTC. As protein: CASSRHLGAAGLEGVYEQYF. The chain links TRBV4-3 to TRBJ2-7, with D tentatively TRBD1 or TRBD2 (5 bases each). Per germline, CDR1 LGHNA and CDR2 YSLEER. This CDR3 contains 20 residues. Trimming removed 4 bases at V and 3 bases at J, with 31 bases between.

The gene calls are TRBV11-2 and TRBJ2-7; TRBD1 matches at 10 bases. The CDR3 length is 16 residues. The germline V gene encodes CDR1 SGHAT and CDR2 FQNNGV. J was trimmed by 1 base and V by 5 bases; bases with no gene match: 8. The CDR3 region is CASSIRPGQGSYEQYF. The CDR3 coding sequence is TGTGCCAGCAGCATCCGCCCGGGACAGGGGTCCTACGAGCAGTACTTC.

The V and J genes are TRBV14 and TRBJ1-2, with TRBD1 as a possible D gene (5 bases). Germline assignment: CDR1 SGHDN and CDR2 FVKESK. The ends were cut back, 3 bases at V and 6 bases at J, with 11 bases in the middle. This CDR3 has 13 residues. The CDR3 nucleotides are TGTGCCAGCAGCCAGGGACCTCGGAATGGCTACACCTTC. Its translation is CASSQGPRNGYTF.

The chain has TRBV7-9 and TRBJ2-7; 10 bases align to TRBD2. From germline, CDR1 is SEHNR and CDR2 FQNEAQ (reference sequence). V lost 1 base, J lost 7 bases, and 16 bases stayed unmatched. The CDR3 has 18 amino acids. CDR3 DNA sequence: TGTGCCAGCAGCTTAGATTGGACTAGCGGAACCCCCTCCTGGGAGCAGTACTTC. This sequence encodes CASSLDWTSGTPSWEQYF.

The chain is built from TRBV6-4 and TRBJ2-1; D is uncertain. The germline V gene encodes CDR1 MRHNA and CDR2 SNTAGT. This CDR3 comprises 16 residues. V lost 5 bases, J lost 0 bases, and 14 bases lay in between. This CDR3 is CASSPLPISSYNEQFF. As DNA, the CDR3 is TGTGCCAGCAGTCCCCTCCCCATCTCCTCCTACAATGAGCAGTTCTTC.

This clone was counted a single time. This chain uses TRBV11-2 with TRBJ2-1; D ambiguous. This CDR3 contains 15 residues. V lost 5 bases and J 3 bases, leaving 14 bases between the germline ends. Germline CDR1 and CDR2: SGHAT and FQNNGV. The DNA of the CDR3 is TGTGCCAGCAGCCCAGGAGTCCAGAACTACAATGAGCAGTTCTTC. The encoded protein is CASSPGVQNYNEQFF.

The genes are TRBV2 and TRBJ2-7, with a tentative D call TRBD2 (6 bases). The germline gives CDR1 SNHLY, CDR2 FYNNEI. Trimming pared 6 bases from V and 5 bases from J, leaving 14 bases between. The length of the CDR3 is 13 residues. The CDR3 DNA is TGTGCCAGCAGCTTACAAAGGAGGGACGAGCAGTACTTC. It yields the protein CASSLQRRDEQYF.

The rearrangement joins TRBV5-1 to TRBJ2-1; D is perhaps TRBD1 (7 bases). This CDR3 spans 15 amino acids. Germline lookup yields CDR1 SGHRS and CDR2 YFSETQ. V lost 4 bases to trimming and J lost 6 bases, with 17 bases between them. Written as DNA, the CDR3 is TGCGCCAGCAGCCTAGGGGGCGTGGGAGGCAATGAGCAGTTCTTC. Amino acids: CASSLGGVGGNEQFF.

Remarks on this clone: The identical CDR3 is also encoded by other nucleotide sequences in the sample. The rearrangement links TRBV4-1 to TRBJ2-5; 10 bases agree with TRBD2. The V gene's germline CDR1 is MGHRA and CDR2 YSYEKL. The V segment lost 3 bases and the J segment 4 bases; nucleotides outside the gene matches: 5. CDR3 length equals 15 residues. For the CDR3, the DNA is TGCGCCAGCAGCCAGGATCCTAGCGGGAGAGAGACCCAGTACTTC. Amino acid sequence: CASSQDPSGRETQYF.

The rearrangement uses TRBV4-1 and TRBJ2-7; 7 bases match TRBD2. Germline V gene sequence: CDR1 MGHRA, CDR2 YSYEKL. Trimming at V came to 2 bases and at J to 2 bases, leaving 12 bases not matched to a gene. The CDR3 totals 17 residues. The CDR3 nucleotides read TGCGCCAGCAGCCAACACAACTGGGCTAGCGGAACCTACGAGCAGTACTTC. This gives the protein CASSQHNWASGTYEQYF.

For this clone: The sample has other DNA sequences that encode this CDR3 too. The rearrangement links TRBV5-1 to TRBJ2-1; D gene uncertain. The V gene lost 0 bases and the J gene lost 1 base, with 5 bases spanning the gap. The CDR3 length is 14 residues. Germline V gene data show CDR1 as SGHRS and CDR2 as YFSETQ. As DNA, the CDR3 is TGCGCCAGCAGCTTGGACAGATCCTACAATGAGCAGTTCTTC. Its translation: CASSLDRSYNEQFF. Complete variable domain (other parts from reference TRBV5-1 and TRBJ2-1): KAGVTQTPRYLIKTRGQQVTLSCSPISGHRSVSWYQQTPGQGLQFLFEYFSETQRNKGNFPGRFSGRQFSNSRSEMNVSTLELGDSALYLCASSLDRSYNEQFFGPGTRLTVL.

This clone has only one observation. The chain couples TRBV6-4 to TRBJ2-1; unclear D gene. The CDR3 is 15 amino acids. Between the trimmed V and J ends, which lost 3 bases and 0 bases, there was a span of 9 bases. Looked up from germline, CDR1 is MRHNA and CDR2 is SNTAGT. The chain's CDR3 is CASSDSHSSYNEQFF. The CDR3 DNA is TGTGCCAGCAGTGATTCCCATAGCTCCTACAATGAGCAGTTCTTC.

The V call is TRBV30, the J call TRBJ2-5; D is perhaps TRBD2 (6 bases). From germline, CDR1 is GTSNPN and CDR2 SVGIG (reference sequence). The CDR3 sequence is 15 residues long. Trimming removed 1 base from V and 4 bases from J, with 16 bases in between. The CDR3 protein is CAWSAGRYGGETQYF. The CDR3 bases are TGTGCCTGGAGTGCGGGGAGATACGGGGGAGAGACCCAGTACTTC.

The chain has TRBV5-1 and TRBJ2-5, with D perhaps given as TRBD1 or TRBD2 (5 bases each). V dropped 0 bases and J dropped 0 bases, with 12 bases sitting between them. The germline gives CDR1 SGHRS, CDR2 YFSETQ. The CDR3 loop spans 16 amino acids. The CDR3 bases are TGCGCCAGCAGCTTGGAGGGACCACCGAACCAAGAGACCCAGTACTTC. Residues: CASSLEGPPNQETQYF.

The J gene is TRBJ2-2, the V gene TRBV11-3; no clear D. The CDR3 runs to 13 residues. The V and J ends lost 1 base and 7 bases respectively, with 7 bases between them. In germline, CDR1 is SGHNT, CDR2 YENEEA. CDR3 nucleotide sequence: TGTGCCAGCAGCTTAGTGCTAGGCGGGGAGCTGTTTTTT. Amino acids: CASSLVLGGELFF.

The chain uses TRBV6-1 and TRBJ2-3; 7 bases agree with TRBD1. The V and J ends lost 8 bases and 4 bases, in that order; junction bases with no gene match: 21. The CDR3 sequence is 18 residues long. Germline V gene data show CDR1 as MNHNS and CDR2 as SASEGT. CDR3 region: CASGGPRQGQNNADTQYF. Here the CDR3 DNA reads TGTGCCAGCGGTGGGCCCCGACAGGGACAAAACAACGCAGATACGCAGTATTTT.

The J gene is TRBJ2-7, the V gene TRBV2; D unresolved. Trimming cost V 6 bases and J 4 bases, with 22 bases left between them. Germline CDR1 reads SNHLY; CDR2 reads FYNNEI. CDR3 size: 16 residues. CDR3 nucleotide sequence: TGTGCCAGCAGACCTACTTGGTCGAGTTCTTTGTACGAGCAGTACTTC. This codes for CASRPTWSSSLYEQYF.